Each of the 28 T cell receptor beta chains below was sequenced from the same sample in a study of T cell responses to AZD1222 COVID-19 vaccine. Libraries were prepared by immunoSEQ multiplex PCR; TCRdb keeps only in-frame clonotypes and omits some of them. The sample holds about 180,000 clones, about 93% seen once. The specimen was peripheral blood, collected 28 days after the second AZD1222 dose. The receptors derive from an adult who received the AZD1222 COVID-19 vaccine.

V gene TRBV6-5 combines with J gene TRBJ2-4; 7 bases fit TRBD2. The germline CDR1 and CDR2 sequences are MNHEY and SVGAGI. The CDR3 is made up of 14 amino acids. V lost 6 bases and J lost 1; bases outside the gene matches: 3. CDR3: CASSSAGAKNIQYF. The CDR3 DNA follows: TGTGCCAGCAGCTCAGCGGGGGCCAAAAACATTCAGTACTTC.

V usage is TRBV19 and J usage is TRBJ1-3, with D possibly being TRBD1 (6 bases). This CDR3 contains 16 residues. V was pared by 4 bases and J by 0 bases, with 13 bases between. Looked up from germline, CDR1 is LNHDA and CDR2 is SQIVND (reference sequence). The CDR3 loop reads CASSNPGALSGNTIYF. CDR3 DNA: TGTGCCAGTAGTAACCCAGGGGCACTCTCTGGAAACACCATATATTTT.

This sequence joins TRBV2 and TRBJ1-5; 7 bases are a match to TRBD1. The CDR3 runs to 15 residues. Germline lookup yields CDR1 SNHLY and CDR2 FYNNEI. After removal of 3 bases from V and 1 base from J, the junction contained 3 bases not matched to a gene. The CDR3 is CASSETGLSNQPQHF. CDR3 sequence (DNA): TGTGCCAGCAGTGAGACAGGGTTAAGCAATCAGCCCCAGCATTTT.

The genes are TRBV27 and TRBJ2-3, with 9 bases fitting TRBD2. The V gene end was trimmed by 9 bases and the J gene end by 7 bases; junction bases not matched to a gene: 17. This CDR3 spans 16 amino acids. CDR1 and CDR2 (germline): MNHEY, SMNVEV (reference sequence). CDR3: CARRWAHSGGRHTQYF. As DNA, the CDR3 is TGTGCCAGGCGATGGGCCCACAGCGGGGGGCGTCATACGCAGTATTTT.

The V gene is TRBV7-2, the J gene TRBJ1-3, with 8 positions matching TRBD1. Germline CDR1 and CDR2: SGHTA and FQGNSA. V shed 5 bases, J shed 2 bases, and the junction held 5 bases outside the gene matches. The length of the CDR3 is 15 residues. DNA of the CDR3: TGTGCCAGCAGCAACTCACAGGGGGCTGGAAACACCATATATTTT. Translated: CASSNSQGAGNTIYF.

This clone was recorded once. The chain recombines TRBV13 with TRBJ1-4; no firm D call. The germline V and J ends were trimmed by 4 bases and 0 bases, with 9 bases remaining between them. The CDR3 length is 15 residues. Germline values: CDR1 PRHDT, CDR2 FYEKMQ (reference sequence). The chain's CDR3 is CASSSFRPTNEKLFF. CDR3 nucleotides: TGTGCCAGCAGCTCCTTTAGGCCAACTAATGAAAAACTGTTTTTT.

This clone was picked up one time. This rearrangement joins TRBV28 to TRBJ2-6, with D unresolved. The ends were cut back, 4 bases at V and 4 bases at J, with 8 bases in the middle. Germline CDR1 MDHEN, CDR2 SYDVKM. The CDR3 is made up of 14 amino acids. The CDR3 DNA reads TGTGCCAGCAGTTACCTCGCGGGGGCCAACGTCCTGACTTTC. This sequence encodes CASSYLAGANVLTF.

The genes are TRBV11-3 and TRBJ2-7, with 10 bases fitting TRBD2. The germline V gene has CDR1 SGHNT and CDR2 YENEEA. The CDR3 consists of 15 residues. The V gene end was trimmed by 5 bases and the J gene end by 3 bases; junction bases not matched to a gene: 7. CDR3 in amino acids: CASSAGTSAYYEQYF. Written as DNA, the CDR3 is TGTGCCAGCAGCGCCGGGACTAGCGCCTACTACGAGCAGTACTTC.

This chain links TRBV19 with TRBJ2-2, with 10 bases lining up with TRBD1. The length of the CDR3 is 15 residues. Germline V gives CDR1 LNHDA, CDR2 SQIVND (reference sequence). V gave up 4 bases and J gave up 5 bases; unmatched junction bases: 4. The CDR3 DNA is TGTGCCAGTAGTACGTCGGGACAGGGGACCGGGGAGCTGTTTTTT. Translation gives CASSTSGQGTGELFF.

The CDR3 region is CASSPSSAGYTF. The CDR3 nucleotides are TGTGCCAGCTCACCATCGTCAGCTGGCTACACCTTC. This chain uses TRBV18 with TRBJ1-2; D gene uncertain. The CDR3 has 12 amino acids. Germline values: CDR1 KGHSH, CDR2 LQKENI. Trimming cost V 2 bases and J 7 bases, with 8 bases left between them.

The chain employs TRBV20-1 and TRBJ2-1; TRBD2 agrees at 8 bases. Trimming removed 3 bases from V and 9 bases from J; junction bases left unmatched: 10. The CDR3 runs to 14 residues. From germline, CDR1 is DFQATT and CDR2 SNEGSKA (reference sequence). DNA of the CDR3: TGCAGTGCTAGTACTGGACTAGCTATATTTGAGCAGTTCTTC. Its protein product is CSASTGLAIFEQFF.

This chain joins TRBV3-1 (or the pseudogene TRBV3-2) and TRBJ1-6, with TRBD1 as a possible D gene (6 bases). The germline V gene has CDR1 LGHDT and CDR2 YNNKEL (reference sequence). The length of the CDR3 is 15 residues. Trimming took off 1 base at V and 3 bases at J, with 7 bases between the two ends. CDR3 sequence reads: CASSQGTDYNSPLHF. In nucleotides, the CDR3 is TGTGCCAGCAGCCAAGGGACAGACTATAATTCACCCCTCCACTTT.

In its sample, this clone was seen once. The gene calls are TRBV7-6 and TRBJ2-2, with 7 bases aligning to TRBD1. The germline gives CDR1 SGHVS, CDR2 FNYEAQ. The CDR3 covers 14 residues. Trimming removed 9 bases from V and 7 bases from J; junction bases left unmatched: 11. CDR3 coding DNA: TGTGCCAGTAGGGGACAGAGGACGGTCGGGGAGCTGTTTTTT. This encodes CASRGQRTVGELFF.

This chain joins TRBV27 and TRBJ2-7; 7 bases are a match to TRBD1. Germline V gene data show CDR1 as MNHEY and CDR2 as SMNVEV (reference sequence). V shed 5 bases, J shed 3 bases, and the junction held 10 bases outside the gene matches. CDR3 length: 15 residues. The CDR3 reads CASSPTGATDYEQYF. Written as DNA, the CDR3 is TGTGCCAGCAGTCCTACAGGGGCCACAGACTACGAGCAGTACTTC.

The chain carries TRBV11-2 and TRBJ2-7, with 9 bases lining up with TRBD1. The CDR3 is 14 amino acids. The V gene's germline CDR1 is SGHAT and CDR2 FQNNGV. Germline trimming cut 1 base from V and 2 bases from J; bases unmatched to any gene: 0. CDR3 in DNA: TGTGCCAGCAGCTTAGGACAGGGGGCCTACGAGCAGTACTTC. This translates into CASSLGQGAYEQYF.

The rearrangement joins TRBV7-2 to TRBJ2-2, with D perhaps TRBD2 (5 bases). The CDR3 consists of 13 residues. The V gene lost 5 bases and the J gene lost 6 bases, with 10 bases spanning the gap. The V gene's germline CDR1 is SGHTA and CDR2 FQGNSA. This CDR3 is CASSPFGAGELFF. The CDR3 region has the DNA TGTGCCAGCAGCCCGTTCGGGGCCGGGGAGCTGTTTTTT.

The chain is built from TRBV4-1 and TRBJ2-5, with TRBD2 matching 10 bases. CDR1 and CDR2 from the germline V gene are MGHRA and YSYEKL. The CDR3 spans 16 residues. V shed 0 bases, J shed 6 bases, and the junction held 7 bases outside the gene matches. The chain's CDR3 is CASSQEQREGRKTQYF. The DNA of the CDR3 is TGCGCCAGCAGCCAAGAGCAGCGGGAGGGCCGTAAGACCCAGTACTTC.

The chain uses TRBV6-2 or TRBV6-3 and TRBJ2-7; TRBD2 might be the D (5 bases). Trimming left V 4 bases short and J 3 bases short, with 13 bases between. The CDR3 has 14 residues. Germline CDR1 reads MNHEY; CDR2 reads SVGEGT. This chain's CDR3 is CASSSPGKDYEQYF. CDR3 DNA sequence: TGTGCCAGCAGTTCCCCCGGGAAGGACTACGAGCAGTACTTC.

This chain uses TRBV7-6 with TRBJ1-2, with 7 bases aligning to TRBD1. Germline CDR1 SGHVS, CDR2 FNYEAQ. This CDR3 has 15 residues. V trimming: 5 bases; J trimming: 3 bases; junction bases outside the gene matches: 9. In nucleotides, the CDR3 is TGTGCCAGCAGCCCTTATCAGGGGGGGGACTATGGCTACACCTTC. It translates to CASSPYQGGDYGYTF.

The genes are TRBV18 and TRBJ2-1, with D unclear. V gave up 2 bases and J gave up 4 bases, with 9 bases separating them. This CDR3 region has 14 residues. CDR1 and CDR2 from the germline V gene are KGHSH and LQKENI. The CDR3 protein is CASSPSNGYNEQFF. As DNA, the CDR3 is TGTGCCAGCTCACCATCTAATGGGTACAATGAGCAGTTCTTC.

The V gene is TRBV2, the J gene TRBJ1-6, with 7 bases that match TRBD1. Trimming at V came to 5 bases and at J to 6 bases, leaving 10 bases not matched to a gene. The CDR3 has 16 amino acids. Looked up from germline, CDR1 is SNHLY and CDR2 is FYNNEI. The CDR3 here is CASSQTGDRTNSPLHF. CDR3 DNA: TGTGCCAGCAGTCAAACGGGGGACAGAACTAATTCACCCCTCCACTTT.

This clone was seen a single time. This sequence joins TRBV18 and TRBJ2-3, with 12 nucleotides matching TRBD2. V lost 8 bases to trimming and J lost 2 bases; unmatched junction nucleotides: 11. The CDR3 is 17 residues long. The germline V gene encodes CDR1 KGHSH and CDR2 LQKENI. The CDR3 sequence is CASPTVTSGSVTDTQYF. CDR3 DNA sequence: TGTGCCAGCCCGACGGTGACTAGCGGGAGTGTCACAGATACGCAGTATTTT. The full variable domain, rest sourced from reference TRBV18 and TRBJ2-3, is NAGVMQNPRHLVRRRGQEARLRCSPMKGHSHVYWYRQLPEEGLKFMVYLQKENIIDESGMPKERFSAEFPKEGPSILRIQQVVRGDSAAYFCASPTVTSGSVTDTQYFGPGTRLTVL.

V and J are TRBV25-1 and TRBJ1-2, with D possibly TRBD1 on 6 matching bases. This CDR3 contains 12 residues. Trimming removed 9 bases from V and 2 bases from J, with 10 bases in between. Germline V gene sequence: CDR1 MGHDK, CDR2 SYGVNS. The CDR3 region has the DNA TGTGCCAGAGGGGGGCCGAACTATGGCTACACCTTC. Encoded protein: CARGGPNYGYTF.

V is TRBV4-1 and J is TRBJ1-5; D unclear. The V gene lost 0 bases and the J gene lost 1 base, with 10 bases spanning the gap. Germline loops: CDR1 MGHRA, CDR2 YSYEKL. This CDR3 has 16 amino acids. The CDR3 spells CASSQEWRESNQPQHF. CDR3 nucleotide sequence: TGCGCCAGCAGCCAAGAATGGAGGGAGAGCAATCAGCCCCAGCATTTT.

The chain has TRBV5-1 and TRBJ1-1, with 7 bases matching TRBD1. V gave up 6 bases and J gave up 4 bases; unmatched junction bases: 12. Germline CDR1 is SGHRS and CDR2 is YFSETQ. This CDR3 comprises 15 residues. The CDR3 is CASNRGGSGGTEAFF. In DNA form, the CDR3 reads TGCGCCAGCAACAGGGGAGGGTCGGGGGGCACTGAAGCTTTCTTT. Filled out from reference TRBV5-1 and TRBJ1-1, the complete variable domain reads KAGVTQTPRYLIKTRGQQVTLSCSPISGHRSVSWYQQTPGQGLQFLFEYFSETQRNKGNFPGRFSGRQFSNSRSEMNVSTLELGDSALYLCASNRGGSGGTEAFFGQGTRLTVV.

The chain recombines TRBV7-9 with TRBJ2-2, with 11 nucleotides matching TRBD2. Germline V lookup: CDR1 SEHNR, CDR2 FQNEAQ (reference sequence). CDR3 size: 15 residues. V lost 2 bases and J lost 6; bases outside the gene matches: 2. The CDR3 spells CASSLTSGRAGELFF. The CDR3 DNA is TGTGCCAGCAGCTTAACTAGCGGGAGAGCCGGGGAGCTGTTTTTT.

This sequence joins TRBV7-2 and TRBJ1-3; D gene uncertain. The CDR3 runs to 16 residues. Trimming took off 1 base at V and 0 bases at J, with 10 bases between the two ends. CDR1 is SGHTA and CDR2 is FQGNSA in the germline V gene. The CDR3 bases are TGTGCCAGCAGCTTAGGGCAGGCTTACTCTGGAAACACCATATATTTT. Protein: CASSLGQAYSGNTIYF.

The chain couples TRBV3-1 (or the pseudogene TRBV3-2) to TRBJ2-2; no definite D call. Trimming cost V 1 base and J 4 bases, with 4 bases left between them. CDR1 LGHDT and CDR2 YNNKEL come from the germline V gene (reference sequence). CDR3 length: 13 amino acids. Here the CDR3 DNA reads TGTGCCAGCAGCCAAGGTAGCACCGGGGAGCTGTTTTTT. Translated, it gives CASSQGSTGELFF.